This TCR beta chain was retrieved from a study of OX40 agonist ivuxolimab in advanced cancers. About the research overall: Each dose-escalation patient presented with hepatocellular carcinoma, melanoma, renal cell or head and neck cancer. Of mixed ages from about 23 to 90 and averaging 60 years, the group was roughly 85% male.

V lost 4 bases and J lost 3, with 8 bases in between. CDR3 length: 12 amino acids. Germline values: CDR1 SGHNT, CDR2 YYREEE (reference sequence). The study, taken as a whole, reports: At 0.1 to 3.0 mg/kg, clonal expansion of CD4+ and CD8+ blood T cells had occurred by week 6. Low normalized T-cell clonal expansion was additionally recorded for some nonresponders.

Comment on this clone: Its antigen is unidentified.

The data were produced by immunoSEQ multiplex PCR, yet TCRdb's version contains in-frame clones alone and is incomplete. Of approximately 76,000 clones listed, over 85% are singletons. The sequencing used CD4+ or CD8+ T cells sorted from blood, collected in a trial of the OX40 agonist ivuxolimab. The chain links TRBV5-4 to TRBJ2-7; the D gene is possibly TRBD1 (6 bases). The TCR comes from an adult with an advanced solid tumor such as melanoma, head and neck, liver or kidney cancer. The CDR3 loop reads CASSQDSYEQYF. CDR3 coding DNA: TGTGCCAGCAGCCAGGACAGCTACGAGCAGTACTTC.